This TCR beta chain was identified during a study of shared clonotypes between healthy human individuals (dated by TCRdb to about 2020). Regarding the research as a whole: A few men and a couple of women, aged 18 to 49 years, made up the cohort. The study deeply sequenced blood TCR repertoires of about 5 healthy adults to estimate repertoire size and the extent of clonotype sharing between individuals. Libraries were prepared and TCR repertoires were sequenced by different laboratories using diverse techniques, in order to increase sequencing depth and limit assay-specific biases. Per donor, leukapheresis produced somewhere between about 0.94 and 8.9 billion PBMCs. The paper's findings and limits, for the study overall: Based on pairwise subsampling, the degree of clonotype sharing among donors was expected to be affected by sequencing depth. Because the study included a small number of donors, the genetic and exposure-history diversity represented was limited. Sampling was limited to blood, and TCR repertoires in tissue likely differ from TCR repertoires in blood.

CDR1 and CDR2 are drawn from the germline V gene: MDHEN, SYDVKM. The CDR3 holds 16 amino acids from the cysteine to the phenylalanine. Only the CDR3 region is kept as DNA, spanning 48 bases read in frame from base 1. V lost 4 bases and J lost 1 base, and the count of bases not matched to a germline gene is 5. The donors were healthy, HIV-negative adults who had no recently reported acute infections or vaccinations. Every donor was a Caucasian adult living in Nashville, Tennessee, USA. For unsorted samples, about 90 million PBMCs were counted and genomic DNA was extracted with the QIAamp DNA Blood Mini kit. After blood collection by leukapheresis, PBMCs were isolated using Ficoll-Histopaque density gradient centrifugation and then cryopreserved in the vapor phase of liquid nitrogen. TCR CDR3 regions were amplified from genomic DNA by multiplex PCR using the deep immunoSEQ assay. Extracted genomic DNA from each cell subset was distributed evenly across all wells of several immunoSEQ 96-well plates, and each plate was treated as a replicate. For unsorted PBMC, 250 to 300 ng of genomic DNA, equivalent to around 30,000 T cell genomes, went into each replicate PCR. Ten immunoSEQ deep assay plates were used to sequence unsorted PBMC genomic DNA. The purified libraries were quantified using a Qubit 3.0 fluorometer, sized with a Bioanalyzer 2100, and then quantified again using the KAPA Library Quantification kit. Every immunoSEQ 96-well plate was sequenced on a dedicated single-read 150-cycle Illumina NextSeq 550 flow cell. The original pipeline was this. Because the immunoSEQ output included only junctional sequences and no quality scores, the filtering could not be the same as the filtering used for full-length reads. Sequences were annotated with PyIR, a Python wrapper for IgBLAST v1.9, using IMGT germline references to assign V/J genes and CDR3. Reads were filtered out if the reads had weak V/J assignments (E-value above 1e-6), no CDR3, stop codons, out-of-frame junctions, or ambiguous translated residues. V3J clonotypes were defined as sequences sharing the same inferred V gene, J gene, and CDR3 amino acid sequence. Percentage overlap between repertoires was computed as shared unique clonotypes divided by the size of the smaller repertoire. RTK rarefaction, the Chao1 estimator, and Recon v2.1 estimates of unobserved clonotypes were used to assess repertoire richness. In TCRdb, the immuneACCESS table is reduced to in-frame sequences with V and J assigned. These tables do not hold every clone; where another copy was compared, an unresolved V gene accounts for under half, and the others remain unexplained. V and J calls and clone size are as listed in that table; D and trimming were resolved from the DNA. The sample table records about 560,000 clones; around three quarters of these occur just once. Around 11% of the sample comes from the top ten.

This clone showed up just once. The antigen it binds to is not known. Base qualities are missing; no much larger clone stands one base away. The sequenced material came from PBMCs. The chain was built from TRBV28 and TRBJ2-3, with TRBD2 matching 10 junction bases. The TCR comes from a woman aged 40 to 50 in good health. Some clones in this sample may be carry-over from other donors' samples. The DNA is TGTGCCAGCAGTTCCACTAGCGGGGAAGGCACAGATACGCAGTATTTT. The encoded protein is CASSSTSGEGTDTQYF.